The clone carrying this T cell receptor beta chain was seen repeatedly, ten times or more. Its antigen is still unknown. The data are from a study of naive and memory T cell subsets. Four subsets defined by CD45RA and CD27 were sorted after CD3, CD4, CD8 and live/dead staining. In germline, CDR1 is SEHNR, CDR2 FQNEAQ (reference sequence). V was cut by 7 bases and J by 1 base, with 18 bases left in between. This CDR3 spans 16 amino acids. Overall study results and limits: A few larger clonotypes appeared in naive repertoires, especially CD8, possibly memory cells re-expressing CD45RA. A clonotype means one alpha or beta sequence, not an alpha/beta pair. Diversity fell and Gini index rose from naive through CM, EM, EMRA.

Two oligonucleotides, mixed equimolar, formed the beta constant-region primer covering TRBC1 and TRBC2. Ligated cDNA was amplified by four rounds of PCR with nested alpha and beta constant-region primers and SP2. Ligation attached a single-stranded oligonucleotide with a 12-nucleotide UMI and the SP2 primer to the cDNA 3' end. TCRdb re-called the UMI-ligation and nested PCR reads with MiXCR, one entry per CDR3 protein. The sample holds 95,000 to 110,000 distinct CDR3 sequences, roughly 15% seen once. This chain links TRBV7-9 with TRBJ2-3; TRBD2 is a possible D gene (5 bases). Sequencing was performed on naive CD8+ T cells from blood. This TCR was recovered from a human donor in good health. CDR3 loop: CASTSSSPPRTDTQYF. In DNA, the CDR3 is TGTGCCAGCACTTCGTCTAGCCCTCCTCGCACAGATACGCAGTATTTT.